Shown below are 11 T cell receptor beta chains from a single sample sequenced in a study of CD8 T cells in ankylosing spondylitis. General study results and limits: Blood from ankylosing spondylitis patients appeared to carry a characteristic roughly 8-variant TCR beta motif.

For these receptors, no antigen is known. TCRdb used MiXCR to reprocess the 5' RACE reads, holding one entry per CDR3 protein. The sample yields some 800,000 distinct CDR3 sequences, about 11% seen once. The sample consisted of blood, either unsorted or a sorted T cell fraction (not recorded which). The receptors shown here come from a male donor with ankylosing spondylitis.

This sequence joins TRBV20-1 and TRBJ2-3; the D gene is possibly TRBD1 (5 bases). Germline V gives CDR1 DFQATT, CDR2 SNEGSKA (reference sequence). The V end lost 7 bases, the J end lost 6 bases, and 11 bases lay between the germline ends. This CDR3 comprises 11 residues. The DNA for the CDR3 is TGCAGTGGGACACCAAAGGATACGCAGTATTTT. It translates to CSGTPKDTQYF.

The CDR3 sequence is CASSLVVWGGLTNYGYTF. CDR3 coding DNA: TGTGCCAGCAGCTTAGTGGTATGGGGCGGCCTCACTAACTATGGCTACACCTTC. The V call is TRBV11-2, the J call TRBJ1-2; tentative D call: TRBD1 (5 bases). Deletions cut 1 base from V and 0 bases from J, with 18 bases between. Germline V lookup: CDR1 SGHAT, CDR2 FQNNGV. The CDR3 has 18 residues.

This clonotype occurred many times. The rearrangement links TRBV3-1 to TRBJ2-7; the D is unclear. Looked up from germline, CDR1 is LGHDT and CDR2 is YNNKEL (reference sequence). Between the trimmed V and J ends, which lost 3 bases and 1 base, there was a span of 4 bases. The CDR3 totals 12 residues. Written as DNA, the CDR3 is TGTGCCAGCAGCCAGGTTTCCTACGAGCAGTACTTC. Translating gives CASSQVSYEQYF.

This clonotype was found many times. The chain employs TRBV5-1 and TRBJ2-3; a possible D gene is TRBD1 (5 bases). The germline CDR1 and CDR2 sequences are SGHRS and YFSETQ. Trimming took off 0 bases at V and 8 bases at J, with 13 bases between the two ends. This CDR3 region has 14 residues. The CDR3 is CASSLEGADGTQYF. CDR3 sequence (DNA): TGCGCCAGCAGCTTGGAAGGGGCGGACGGTACGCAGTATTTT.

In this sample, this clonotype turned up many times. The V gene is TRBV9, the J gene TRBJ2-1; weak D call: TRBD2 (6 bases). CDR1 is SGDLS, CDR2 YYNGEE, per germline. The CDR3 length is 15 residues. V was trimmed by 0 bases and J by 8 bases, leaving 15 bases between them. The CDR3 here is CASSVAGTSVYEQFF. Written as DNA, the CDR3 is TGTGCCAGCAGCGTAGCAGGGACTTCAGTATATGAGCAGTTCTTC.

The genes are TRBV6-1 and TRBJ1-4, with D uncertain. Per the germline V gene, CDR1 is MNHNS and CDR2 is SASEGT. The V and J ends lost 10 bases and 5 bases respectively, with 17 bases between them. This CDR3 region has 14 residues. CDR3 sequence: CATHGELVNEKLFF. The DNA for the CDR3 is TGTGCCACCCACGGGGAATTAGTGAATGAAAAACTGTTTTTT.

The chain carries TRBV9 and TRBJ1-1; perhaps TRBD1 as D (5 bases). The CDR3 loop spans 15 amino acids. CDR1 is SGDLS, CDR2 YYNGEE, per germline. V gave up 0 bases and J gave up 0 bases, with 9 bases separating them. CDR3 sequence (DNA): TGTGCCAGCAGCGTAGTGAGGGGTATGAACACTGAAGCTTTCTTT. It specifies CASSVVRGMNTEAFF.

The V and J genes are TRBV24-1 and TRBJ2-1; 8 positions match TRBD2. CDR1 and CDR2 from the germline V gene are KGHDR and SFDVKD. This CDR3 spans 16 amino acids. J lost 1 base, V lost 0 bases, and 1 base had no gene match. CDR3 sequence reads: CATSDLTSGSYNEQFF. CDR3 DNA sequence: TGTGCCACCAGTGATTTGACTAGCGGTTCCTACAATGAGCAGTTCTTC.

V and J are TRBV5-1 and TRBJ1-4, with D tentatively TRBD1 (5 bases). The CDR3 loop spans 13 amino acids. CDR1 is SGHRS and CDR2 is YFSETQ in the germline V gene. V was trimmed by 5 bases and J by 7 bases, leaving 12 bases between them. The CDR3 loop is CASSILGGEKLFF. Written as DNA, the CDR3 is TGCGCCAGCAGTATCCTCGGGGGTGAAAAACTGTTTTTT.

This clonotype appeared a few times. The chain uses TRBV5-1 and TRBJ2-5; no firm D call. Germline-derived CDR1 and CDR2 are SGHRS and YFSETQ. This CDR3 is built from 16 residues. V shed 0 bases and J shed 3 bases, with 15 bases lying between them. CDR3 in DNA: TGCGCCAGCAGCTTGGCCGAGTCGCACGTCGAAGAGACCCAGTACTTC. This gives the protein CASSLAESHVEETQYF.

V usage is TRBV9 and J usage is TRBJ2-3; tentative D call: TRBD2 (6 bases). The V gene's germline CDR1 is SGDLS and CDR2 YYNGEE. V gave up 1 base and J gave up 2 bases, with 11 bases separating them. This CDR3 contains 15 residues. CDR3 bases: TGTGCCAGCAGCGTACGGGACTTCCCCACAGATACGCAGTATTTT. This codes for CASSVRDFPTDTQYF.